The 3 T cell receptor beta chains below were found in one sample sequenced in a study of human T cells and chemical hapten exposure. TCRdb reprocessed the RACE reads with MiXCR, giving one entry per CDR3 protein. The profile shows over 85,000 distinct CDR3 sequences, more than 10% of them singletons. This sample's time point: pre-sensitization, week 0. The sample's treatment: therapeutic diphenylcyclopropenone sensitization with weekly scalp DPC. Sequenced material: whole blood, taken in connection with sensitization to the hapten diphenylcyclopropenone (DPC). The source of these receptors is a woman aged 55-69 years with alopecia areata. Some clones in this sample may be carry-over from other donors' samples.

This clonotype was counted a few times. This chain uses TRBV5-1 with TRBJ2-5; a weak D match, TRBD1 (6 bases). There are 15 residues in the CDR3. Germline V CDR1 and CDR2: SGHRS, YFSETQ. V was pared by 1 base and J by 2 bases, with 12 bases between. CDR3 loop: CASSLTGSAQETQYF. The CDR3 nucleotides read TGCGCCAGCAGCTTGACAGGGAGCGCTCAAGAGACCCAGTACTTC. Combining the CDR3 with reference TRBV5-1 and TRBJ2-5 gives the whole variable domain KAGVTQTPRYLIKTRGQQVTLSCSPISGHRSVSWYQQTPGQGLQFLFEYFSETQRNKGNFPGRFSGRQFSNSRSEMNVSTLELGDSALYLCASSLTGSAQETQYFGPGTRLLVL.

This clonotype was counted a few times. This rearrangement joins TRBV5-1 to TRBJ1-2; 9 bases map to TRBD1. After removal of 0 bases from V and 8 bases from J, the junction contained 5 bases not matched to a gene. The CDR3 runs to 14 residues. Germline loops: CDR1 SGHRS, CDR2 YFSETQ. The CDR3 DNA reads TGCGCCAGCAGCTTGGGGACAGGGGCGAGGGGCTACACCTTC. This codes for CASSLGTGARGYTF.

This clonotype was seen only a few times. The J gene is TRBJ2-2, the V gene TRBV6-1; no firm D call. Trimming pared 2 bases from V and 6 bases from J, leaving 13 bases between. Germline V gives CDR1 MNHNS, CDR2 SASEGT. This CDR3 has 15 residues. Here the CDR3 DNA reads TGTGCCAGCAGTGAATTCCCCGGTCTACCCGGGGAGCTGTTTTTT. It encodes CASSEFPGLPGELFF.